The clone carrying this T cell receptor (beta chain) was observed at least ten times. CDR1 is DFQATT, CDR2 SNEGSKA, per germline (reference sequence). The CDR3 totals 15 residues. Trimming removed 0 bases from V and 8 bases from J, with 19 bases in between. This sample stems from a study of T cells in Graves' hyperthyroidism and ophthalmopathy. Using RNA transcripts as the source, TCR beta CDR3 regions were amplified. HTBI primers drove first-round RT-PCR of the TCR CDR3. TCRdb reanalysed the multiplex PCR reads using MiXCR and keeps one entry per CDR3 protein. The table lists about 600,000 distinct CDR3 sequences, about 16% of them singletons.

The J gene is TRBJ1-2, the V gene TRBV20-1, with a tentative D call TRBD1 (6 bases). Sequenced: blood. The TCR comes from a woman between 40 and 55 years old with Graves' ophthalmopathy. The DNA for the CDR3 is TGCAGTGCTAGAGAGTACTACAGGGACGCGTACGGCTACACCTTC. Its translation is CSAREYYRDAYGYTF.